This T cell receptor (beta chain) was captured by sequencing in a study of T cell repertoires in cytomegalovirus infection. As for the study in general: Public TCR beta signatures provided an indication of both CMV infection and a matching HLA type.

Study-wide results and limits: Clonotypes of TCR beta that were HLA-C-restricted and CMV-specific dominated the ex vivo response. The study identified carriers of CMV plus the relevant HLA from cumulative public TCR beta family frequency.

This clonotype appeared many times. The antigen remains undetermined. CDR1 and CDR2 from the germline V gene are SGHVS and FQNEAQ. V was trimmed by 5 bases and J by 3 bases, leaving 20 bases between them. This CDR3 spans 17 amino acids. TCRdb passed the reads through MiXCR, listing each CDR3 protein once. This repertoire shows around 530,000 distinct CDR3 sequences, 16% found once; its top ten account for 20% to 30%. This sequence joins TRBV7-8 and TRBJ2-1, with D perhaps given as TRBD1 or TRBD2 (8 bases each). The sequenced material came from CD8+ T cells from PBMCs. This sequence was found in a human donor in good health (CMV status not recorded). Some clones in this sample may be carry-over from other donors' samples. CDR3 region: CASSPGGETGDYNEQFF. CDR3 in DNA: TGTGCCAGCAGCCCCGGGGGGGAGACAGGGGACTACAATGAGCAGTTCTTC.